The next 5 T cell receptor beta chains were all read from a single sample in a study of T-cell reconstitution after alpha-beta-depleted transplantation in children. Researchers prepared the TCRbeta library using unique molecular identifiers, the study reports. TCRdb reprocessed the PCR reads via MiXCR and lists one record per CDR3 protein. The table shows 640,000 or so distinct CDR3 sequences, with about 15% occurring only once. The specimen comprised PBMCs from the stem cell graft donor, sampled from the stem cell graft. All receptors come from a human donor who donated a stem cell graft to a child with acute myeloid leukemia.

The V gene is TRBV20-1, the J gene TRBJ1-4; 10 positions agree with TRBD1. The CDR3 contains 13 residues. Germline-derived CDR1 and CDR2 are DFQATT and SNEGSKA (reference sequence). J gave up 6 bases and V 3 bases, and 1 base lay outside the gene matches. As DNA, the CDR3 is TGCAGTGCTAGCGGGACAGGGGATGAAAAACTGTTTTTT. It translates to CSASGTGDEKLFF.

The chain has TRBV7-9 and TRBJ1-1, with a weak D call TRBD1 (5 bases). The germline V gene has CDR1 SEHNR and CDR2 FQNEAQ (reference sequence). The V end was cut by 5 bases, the J end by 4 bases, with 17 bases between. CDR3 size: 15 residues. The CDR3 nucleotides are TGTGCCAGCAGCACACACAGGCGTGATATCACTGAAGCTTTCTTT. This translates into CASSTHRRDITEAFF.

CDR3 DNA: TGTGCCAGCAGCTTAGGGGGTTTCGGGCAATATTTT. Translating gives CASSLGGFGQYF. The chain recombines TRBV7-2 with TRBJ2-3; unclear D gene. V was cut by 1 base and J by 15 bases, with 14 bases left in between. The CDR3 is 12 amino acids. Germline V gene lookup returns CDR1 SGHTA and CDR2 FQGNSA. The variable domain in full, with the rest retrieved from reference TRBV7-2 and TRBJ2-3, is GAGVSQSPSNKVTEKGKDVELRCDPISGHTALYWYRQSLGQGLEFLIYFQGNSAPDKSGLPSDRFSAERTGGSVSTLTIQRTQQEDSAVYLCASSLGGFGQYFGPGTRLTVL.

There are a few counts of this clonotype. This chain links TRBV5-6 with TRBJ2-7; 8 bases agree with TRBD1. CDR1 and CDR2 (germline): SGHDT, YYEEEE. Losses at the gene ends were 0 bases for V and 6 bases for J; bases not matched to a gene: 2. The CDR3 length is 13 residues. This chain's CDR3 is CASSLGQGSEQYV. The CDR3 bases are TGTGCCAGCAGCTTGGGACAGGGGAGCGAGCAGTACGTC.

This sequence joins TRBV11-1 and TRBJ1-5; D unclear. The CDR3 totals 13 residues. Germline CDR1 SGHAT, CDR2 FQDESV (reference sequence). Deletions cut 3 bases from V and 7 bases from J, with 10 bases between. The CDR3 coding sequence is TGTGCCAGCAGCTTGGGGTTGGCCCAGCCCCAGCATTTT. This codes for CASSLGLAQPQHF.